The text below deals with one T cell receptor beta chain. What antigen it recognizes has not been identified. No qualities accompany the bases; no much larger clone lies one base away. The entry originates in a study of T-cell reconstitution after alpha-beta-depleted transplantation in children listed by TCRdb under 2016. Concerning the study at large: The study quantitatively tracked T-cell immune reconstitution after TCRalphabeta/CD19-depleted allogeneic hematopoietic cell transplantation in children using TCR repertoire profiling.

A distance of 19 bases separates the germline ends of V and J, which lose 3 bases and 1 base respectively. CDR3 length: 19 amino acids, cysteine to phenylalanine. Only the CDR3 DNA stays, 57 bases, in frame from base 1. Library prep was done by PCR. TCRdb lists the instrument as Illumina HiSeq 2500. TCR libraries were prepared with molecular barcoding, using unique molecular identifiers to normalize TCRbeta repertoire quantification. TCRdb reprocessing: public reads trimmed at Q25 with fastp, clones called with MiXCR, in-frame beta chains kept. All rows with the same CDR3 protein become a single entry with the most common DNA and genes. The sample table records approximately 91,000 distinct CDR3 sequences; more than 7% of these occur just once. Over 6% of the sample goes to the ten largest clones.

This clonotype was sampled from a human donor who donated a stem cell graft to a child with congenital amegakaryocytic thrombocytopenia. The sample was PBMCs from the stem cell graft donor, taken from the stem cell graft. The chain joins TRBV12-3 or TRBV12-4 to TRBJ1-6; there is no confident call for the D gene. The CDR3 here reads CASSFGRSAEGSYNSPLHF. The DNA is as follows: TGTGCCAGCAGTTTTGGCAGATCAGCCGAGGGTTCCTATAATTCACCCCTCCACTTT.